These 16 T cell receptor beta chains originate from one sample sequenced in a study of blood T cell repertoires in COVID-19. TCRdb's copy holds only in-frame clones and misses some; the assay was immunoSEQ multiplex PCR. The table has a few hundred thousand clones, about 85% seen once. Sequencing input: PBMCs or T cells enriched from blood (not recorded which). These receptors were taken from a woman aged 30 to 39 who had recovered from COVID-19.

The CDR3 loop is CASSSRHDNQPQHF. CDR3 in DNA: TGTGCCAGCAGCTCACGACACGACAATCAGCCCCAGCATTTT. The rearrangement links TRBV6-5 to TRBJ1-5; D gene ambiguous. The CDR3 length is 14 residues. CDR1 is MNHEY and CDR2 is SVGAGI in the germline V gene. Trimming took off 6 bases at V and 3 bases at J, with 12 bases between the two ends.

The chain has TRBV18 and TRBJ1-3; no reliable D call. There are 16 residues in the CDR3. The germline V gene encodes CDR1 KGHSH and CDR2 LQKENI. Trimming removed 6 bases at V and 2 bases at J, with 17 bases between. The CDR3 sequence is CASSPSEGGTGNTIYF. CDR3 bases: TGTGCCAGCTCCCCCAGTGAGGGAGGAACTGGAAACACCATATATTTT.

Only a few counts were recorded for this clone. This chain links TRBV4-3 with TRBJ1-5, with TRBD1 as a possible D gene (6 bases). The CDR3 runs to 15 residues. Trimming left V 3 bases short and J 9 bases short, with 18 bases between. CDR1 is LGHNA, CDR2 YSLEER, per germline. CDR3 amino acids: CASSHDRGGEWPQHF. The CDR3 DNA is TGCGCCAGCAGCCACGACAGAGGGGGAGAATGGCCCCAGCATTTT.

The CDR3, as DNA: TGTGCCAGCAGTGATCGGTTAGGGCAGGGCCTGAGCGGCTACACCTTC. Its translation is CASSDRLGQGLSGYTF. The chain combines TRBV25-1 with TRBJ1-2, with a possible D match to TRBD1 (5 bases). V lost 3 bases and J 8 bases, leaving 22 bases between the germline ends. This CDR3 has 16 amino acids. From germline, CDR1 is MGHDK and CDR2 SYGVNS.

This rearrangement joins TRBV29-1 to TRBJ2-3, with TRBD1 identical over 9 bases. Per germline, CDR1 SQVTM and CDR2 ANQGSEA. This CDR3 is 13 amino acids long. J lost 5 bases, V lost 5 bases, and 5 bases had no gene match. CDR3 amino acids: CSVLQGAGDTQYF. DNA of the CDR3: TGCAGCGTTCTACAGGGGGCTGGAGATACGCAGTATTTT.

This chain uses TRBV18 with TRBJ1-5; 10 bases agree with TRBD1. V was pared by 3 bases and J by 7 bases, with 6 bases of the junction left unmatched. The CDR3 sequence is 15 residues long. Germline CDR1 KGHSH, CDR2 LQKENI. The chain's CDR3 is CASSPRQGAGQPQHF. The CDR3 bases are TGTGCCAGCTCACCGAGACAGGGGGCAGGACAGCCCCAGCATTTT.

The gene calls are TRBV7-3 and TRBJ1-1; possibly TRBD1 for D (5 bases). This CDR3 has 13 amino acids. V gave up 4 bases and J gave up 8 bases, with 14 bases separating them. Germline V gene data show CDR1 as SGHTA and CDR2 as FQGTGA. CDR3 sequence (DNA): TGTGCCAGCAGCTCACGCGAACGGGGGGAAGCTTTCTTT. Amino acids: CASSSRERGEAFF. The variable domain in full, completed from reference TRBV7-3 and TRBJ1-1, reads GAGVSQTPSNKVTEKGKYVELRCDPISGHTALYWYRQSLGQGPEFLIYFQGTGAADDSGLPNDRFFAVRPEGSVSTLKIQRTERGDSAVYLCASSSRERGEAFFGQGTRLTVV.

The rearrangement links TRBV30 to TRBJ1-1; 8 positions match TRBD1. With 4 bases clipped from V and 8 bases from J, the junction kept 9 bases outside the gene matches. The CDR3 is 13 residues long. CDR1 is GTSNPN and CDR2 is SVGIG in the germline V gene (reference sequence). The CDR3 DNA follows: TGTGCCTGGACCCGGGACAGGATGAGAGAAGCTTTCTTT. Its translation is CAWTRDRMREAFF.

The CDR3 sequence is CASSWGQGYEQYF. The CDR3 DNA reads as TGTGCCAGCAGCTGGGGACAGGGCTACGAGCAGTACTTC. This chain links TRBV5-6 with TRBJ2-7; 9 nucleotides match TRBD1. Germline lookup yields CDR1 SGHDT and CDR2 YYEEEE. The CDR3 sequence is 13 residues long. V shed 3 bases and J 3 bases; nucleotides not matched to a gene: 1.

V and J are TRBV10-3 and TRBJ2-5; 12 nucleotides agree with TRBD2. Germline CDR1 and CDR2: ENHRY and SYGVKD. V lost 0 bases and J lost 4; bases outside the gene matches: 9. The CDR3 loop spans 18 amino acids. The CDR3 protein is CAISESESSGGARETQYF. The DNA for the CDR3 is TGTGCCATCAGTGAGTCTGAGTCTAGCGGGGGGGCCAGAGAGACCCAGTACTTC.

The J gene is TRBJ2-3, the V gene TRBV7-3; TRBD2 matches 9 bases. J was trimmed by 8 bases and V by 5 bases; bases with no gene match: 14. The CDR3 loop spans 16 amino acids. Germline-derived CDR1 and CDR2 are SGHTA and FQGTGA. In nucleotides, the CDR3 is TGTGCCAGCAGCCCGATTAGCGGGGGACCGAAACCTACGCAGTATTTT. Residues: CASSPISGGPKPTQYF.

About this clone itself: Other DNA sequences in the sample encode the same CDR3. The genes are TRBV5-6 and TRBJ1-2; the D gene is possibly TRBD1 (5 bases). V was shortened by 4 bases and J by 0 bases, with 10 bases between the two germline ends. Looked up from germline, CDR1 is SGHDT and CDR2 is YYEEEE. The CDR3 covers 14 residues. The CDR3 coding sequence is TGTGCCAGCAGCCCAGGGTTAGCTAACTATGGCTACACCTTC. Residues: CASSPGLANYGYTF.

The rearrangement uses TRBV6-4 and TRBJ1-1; weak D call: TRBD1 (5 bases). This CDR3 spans 14 amino acids. V gave up 3 bases and J gave up 5 bases, with 13 bases separating them. Per the germline V gene, CDR1 is MRHNA and CDR2 is SNTAGT. Here the CDR3 reads CASSEYFGGTEAFF. In DNA form, the CDR3 reads TGTGCCAGCAGTGAATATTTCGGGGGGACTGAAGCTTTCTTT.

The rearrangement uses TRBV28 and TRBJ1-4; 7 nucleotides align to TRBD1. The CDR3 consists of 19 residues. V dropped 6 bases and J dropped 0; count of bases not matched to a gene: 16. Germline loops: CDR1 MDHEN, CDR2 SYDVKM. CDR3 amino acids: CASSPYRGRSESTNEKLFF. The CDR3 DNA is TGTGCCAGCAGCCCATATAGGGGGCGCTCCGAGTCAACTAATGAAAAACTGTTTTTT.

J is TRBJ1-4 and V is TRBV5-4; D is undetermined. The CDR3 covers 13 residues. V was pared by 3 bases and J by 8 bases, with 11 bases between. Germline V gene data show CDR1 as SGHNT and CDR2 as YYREEE (reference sequence). The CDR3 DNA reads TGTGCCAGCAGCTCACCGACACACGAAAAACTGTTTTTT. Translated, it gives CASSSPTHEKLFF.

The table lists this clone with a count of one. The rearrangement links TRBV7-8 to TRBJ2-7; 7 nucleotides match TRBD2. The CDR3 totals 18 residues. V shed 1 base, J shed 4 bases, and the junction held 16 bases outside the gene matches. CDR1 and CDR2 from the germline V gene are SGHVS and FQNEAQ. The CDR3 coding sequence is TGTGCCAGCAGCTTAGTGGGTTCTGGGGCGGGGGTCCAATACGAGCAGTACTTC. It specifies CASSLVGSGAGVQYEQYF. Together with reference TRBV7-8 and TRBJ2-7, the CDR3 gives the full variable domain: GAGVSQSPRYKVAKRGQDVALRCDPISGHVSLFWYQQALGQGPEFLTYFQNEAQLDKSGLPSDRFFAERPEGSVSTLKIQRTQQEDSAVYLCASSLVGSGAGVQYEQYFGPGTRLTVT.